The sequence of this T cell receptor beta chain was determined in a study of T cell repertoires in cytomegalovirus infection (dated by TCRdb to 2018 to 2020). A note on the overall study: Because public TCR beta signatures pointed to carriage of CMV infection together with the matching HLA type, the HLA type of each donor mattered for the analysis. Summary of the overall study and its limitations: The ex vivo response was dominated by HLA-C-restricted CMV-specific TCR beta clonotypes, which also provided the single most frequent clonotype in two of eight donors. Cumulative frequency of public TCR beta family members discriminated carriers of CMV infection plus the relevant HLA type in this cohort and an independent roughly 320-donor cohort.

TCRdb shows the sequencer as Illumina HiSeq 1500. The raw public data were reprocessed by TCRdb itself: fastp quality trimming at Q25, MiXCR clonotype calling, in-frame beta chains only. Identical CDR3 proteins give one entry, which carries the most common genes and DNA. Here the sample has about 530,000 distinct CDR3 sequences; about 25% occur a single time. The ten largest clones capture about 12% of the sample. Worth noting for this clonotype: Its antigen is not yet known. Within one base of it there is no much larger clone, and no base qualities were kept.

The junction shows trimming of 7 bases on V and 3 bases on J, plus 13 bases between the germline ends. The cysteine opens and the phenylalanine closes a CDR3 of 14 amino acids. The sequence is cut down to CDR3 DNA, 42 bases in frame from base 1. CDR1 and CDR2 (SGHRS, YFSETQ) derive from the germline V gene. This TCR was recovered from a human donor in good health (CMV status not recorded). Some clones in this sample may be carry-over from other donors' samples. This receptor chain uses TRBV5-1 and TRBJ2-2, with the D gene call left open. The sequencing sample was made of PBMCs. The DNA sequence follows: TGCGCCAGCCGAACGCAGGCGGACACCGGGGAGCTGTTTTTT. The resulting protein is CASRTQADTGELFF. Beyond the CDR3, the reference TRBV5-1 and TRBJ2-2 genes provide the residues; the full variable domain reads: KAGVTQTPRYLIKTRGQQVTLSCSPISGHRSVSWYQQTPGQGLQFLFEYFSETQRNKGNFPGRFSGRQFSNSRSEMNVSTLELGDSALYLCASRTQADTGELFFGEGSRLTVL.